One and the same sample provided the 19 T cell receptor beta chains below, sequenced in a study of long-term antiretroviral therapy in people with HIV. The assay, immunoSEQ v3.0, was run at survey level. Sequencing was performed with immunoSEQ multiplex PCR; in TCRdb, only in-frame clones are kept and a portion is missing. This sample has over 25,000 clones; around 96% occur once, and the top ten carry 2% to 2.5%. The material was unsorted PBMCs, obtained approximately 6.8 years after starting antiretroviral therapy. Source of these receptors: a young man with HIV.

The J gene is TRBJ2-1, the V gene TRBV5-1; D perhaps matches TRBD2 (6 bases). Germline V gives CDR1 SGHRS, CDR2 YFSETQ. V was shortened by 1 base and J by 0 bases, with 8 bases between the two germline ends. The CDR3 covers 15 residues. The CDR3 spells CASSLSSGSYNEQFF. Written as DNA, the CDR3 is TGCGCCAGCAGCTTGAGTAGCGGCTCCTACAATGAGCAGTTCTTC.

V and J are TRBV19 and TRBJ2-1; no firm D call. Trimming stripped 7 bases from V and 3 bases from J, with 10 bases between. The length of the CDR3 is 13 residues. Germline-derived CDR1 and CDR2 are LNHDA and SQIVND (reference sequence). Here the CDR3 reads CASTPESYNEQFF. The CDR3 DNA reads TGTGCCAGTACCCCAGAAAGCTACAATGAGCAGTTCTTC.

The chain links TRBV4-3 to TRBJ1-4; D remains unclear. Germline CDR1 LGHNA, CDR2 YSLEER. CDR3 length: 17 amino acids. Trimming took off 4 bases at V and 6 bases at J, with 21 bases between the two ends. Here the CDR3 DNA reads TGCGCCAGCAGCCCTTCCTACCGGGCGACGGTTGATGAAAAACTGTTTTTT. This gives the protein CASSPSYRATVDEKLFF.

The J gene is TRBJ2-7, the V gene TRBV9; D gene ambiguous. Germline CDR1 is SGDLS and CDR2 is YYNGEE. V was trimmed by 3 bases and J by 2 bases, leaving 9 bases between them. This CDR3 contains 13 residues. CDR3 in amino acids: CASSDDNTYEQYF. DNA of the CDR3: TGTGCCAGCAGCGACGACAATACCTACGAGCAGTACTTC.

The rearrangement links TRBV18 to TRBJ1-2; TRBD1 matches 8 bases. The junction had 7 bases not matched to a gene; V was cut back by 4 bases and J by 6 bases. The CDR3 runs to 14 residues. Germline CDR1 reads KGHSH; CDR2 reads LQKENI. Here the CDR3 reads CASSLGQGGDGYTF. The CDR3 DNA reads TGTGCCAGCTCACTAGGACAGGGAGGCGATGGCTACACCTTC.

The chain employs TRBV27 and TRBJ1-5; unclear D gene. Trimming left V 5 bases short and J 5 bases short, with 10 bases between. CDR1 and CDR2 (germline): MNHEY, SMNVEV (reference sequence). The CDR3 covers 13 residues. This CDR3 reads CASSPTIYQPQHF. As DNA, the CDR3 is TGTGCCAGCAGTCCGACGATCTATCAGCCCCAGCATTTT.

This clone has a single count. At one of its ends the junction is not consistent with the germline gene, which may arise from a read error. This chain connects TRBV7-7 to TRBJ1-3, with D uncertain. The CDR3 length is 14 residues. The germline V gene has CDR1 SSHAT and CDR2 FNYEAQ (reference sequence). The CDR3 DNA is TGTGCTAGCAGCTTCGGCCCCCACGGCGACACCATATATTTT. This encodes CASSFGPHGDTIYF.

The chain is built from TRBV25-1 and TRBJ2-7, with 7 bases identical to TRBD1. The junction had 14 bases not matched to a gene; V was cut back by 2 bases and J by 7 bases. Germline CDR1 and CDR2: MGHDK and SYGVNS. The CDR3 totals 16 residues. This chain's CDR3 is CASSEPKDRTMSEQYF. The DNA for the CDR3 is TGTGCCAGCAGTGAACCGAAGGACAGGACCATGTCAGAGCAGTACTTC.

This chain connects TRBV5-1 to TRBJ2-2; possibly TRBD2 for D (6 bases). V was clipped by 1 base and J by 0 bases, with 10 bases between them. The CDR3 totals 16 residues. Germline assignment: CDR1 SGHRS and CDR2 YFSETQ. DNA for the CDR3: TGCGCCAGCAGCTTGTTGTGGGAGGCGAACACCGGGGAGCTGTTTTTT. Protein: CASSLLWEANTGELFF.

The V gene is TRBV7-6, the J gene TRBJ2-5; 8 bases agree with TRBD1. This CDR3 spans 15 amino acids. Germline CDR1 SGHVS, CDR2 FNYEAQ. V trimming: 5 bases; J trimming: 5 bases; junction bases outside the gene matches: 10. CDR3 sequence reads: CASSPGTGKGETQYF. The CDR3 nucleotides are TGTGCCAGCAGCCCAGGGACAGGCAAAGGGGAGACCCAGTACTTC. Filled out from reference TRBV7-6 and TRBJ2-5, the complete variable domain reads GAGVSQSPRYKVTKRGQDVALRCDPISGHVSLYWYRQALGQGPEFLTYFNYEAQQDKSGLPNDRFSAERPEGSISTLTIQRTEQRDSAMYRCASSPGTGKGETQYFGPGTRLLVL.

This chain uses TRBV7-2 with TRBJ2-1, with D uncertain. Trimming stripped 2 bases from V and 9 bases from J, with 8 bases between. CDR1 is SGHTA and CDR2 is FQGNSA in the germline V gene. CDR3 length equals 12 residues. DNA for the CDR3: TGTGCCAGCAGCTTAAGAGAGAGTGAGCAGTTCTTC. This translates into CASSLRESEQFF.

This clone was detected once. The rearrangement uses TRBV6-4 and TRBJ2-1; 14 bases are a match to TRBD2. Germline trimming cut 8 bases from V and 0 bases from J; bases unmatched to any gene: 6. This CDR3 region has 17 residues. CDR1 and CDR2 (germline): MRHNA, SNTAGT. The CDR3 region is CASPGTSGGSSYNEQFF. The CDR3 nucleotides are TGTGCCAGCCCCGGGACTAGCGGGGGTAGCTCCTACAATGAGCAGTTCTTC.

The chain uses TRBV6-1 and TRBJ1-5; 8 bases agree with TRBD1. The CDR3 consists of 15 residues. V dropped 6 bases and J dropped 1; count of bases not matched to a gene: 5. Germline CDR1 reads MNHNS; CDR2 reads SASEGT. The CDR3 nucleotides are TGTGCCAGCAGGAAAGACAGGGGCAGCAATCAGCCCCAGCATTTT. Protein: CASRKDRGSNQPQHF.

The chain joins TRBV6-5 to TRBJ2-3; 7 bases match TRBD1. The CDR3 spans 13 residues. CDR1 is MNHEY, CDR2 SVGAGI, per germline. Trimming took 4 bases from V and 4 from J; bases not matched to a gene: 2. The CDR3 loop is CASSFTGADTQYF. For the CDR3, the DNA is TGTGCCAGCAGTTTCACAGGGGCAGATACGCAGTATTTT.

The chain recombines TRBV12-5 with TRBJ2-3; either TRBD1 or TRBD2 may fit D (5 bases each). Germline CDR1 is LGHNT and CDR2 is FRNRAP. The CDR3 totals 15 residues. V lost 0 bases to trimming and J lost 5 bases, with 12 bases between them. The CDR3 DNA reads as TGTGCTAGTGGTTTGGTACCAGAGGGGATAGATACGCAGTATTTT. Translating it yields CASGLVPEGIDTQYF.

The CDR3 sequence: CASLISATNTEAFF. The CDR3 DNA reads TGTGCCAGCCTAATATCGGCAACGAACACTGAAGCTTTCTTT. The chain joins TRBV5-6 to TRBJ1-1; unclear D gene. Trimming took off 7 bases at V and 1 base at J, with 14 bases between the two ends. Germline lookup yields CDR1 SGHDT and CDR2 YYEEEE. The CDR3 is made up of 14 amino acids.

The V call is TRBV15, the J call TRBJ2-5, with 8 nucleotides matching TRBD2. V gave up 3 bases and J gave up 5 bases; unmatched junction bases: 11. Germline CDR1 is LNHNV and CDR2 is YYDKDF (reference sequence). The CDR3 length is 16 residues. The CDR3: CATSSWTSISSETQYF. DNA of the CDR3: TGTGCCACCAGCAGTTGGACTAGCATTAGTTCGGAGACCCAGTACTTC.

The genes are TRBV30 and TRBJ2-7; the D is unclear. The CDR3 contains 12 residues. Trimming took off 3 bases at V and 2 bases at J, with 8 bases between the two ends. Germline V gene sequence: CDR1 GTSNPN, CDR2 SVGIG (reference sequence). The CDR3 here is CAWSTVTYEQYF. The CDR3 nucleotides are TGTGCCTGGAGCACCGTTACCTACGAGCAGTACTTC.

This clone was found once. This chain uses TRBV4-3 with TRBJ1-1; a possible D gene is TRBD1 (6 bases). Germline V gives CDR1 LGHNA, CDR2 YSLEER. V lost 1 base to trimming and J lost 1 base, with 10 bases between them. CDR3 length: 15 amino acids. In DNA, the CDR3 is TGCGCCAGCAGCCAAGGACAGGTAGCGAACACTGAAGCTTTCTTT. Its translation is CASSQGQVANTEAFF.